The following is a T cell receptor beta chain sequence with its context. The antigen remains undetermined. The data were taken from a study of T-cell memory formation after mild COVID-19. Study results and caveats: Cross-reactive memory appears to have joined, as suggested by some responding clones showing up in pre-infection memory. Mainly in CM and EM were contracting CD4+ clones; CD8+ were in EMRA. Contracting clones from day 15 to 85 showed balanced CD4/CD8; later expanders favored CD4+.

The CDR3 spans 13 residues. Trimming stripped 3 bases from V and 1 base from J, with 4 bases between. Germline loops: CDR1 SGHDN, CDR2 FVKESK. TCRdb re-derived calls from the 5' RACE reads in MiXCR, one entry per CDR3 protein. Of about 110,000 distinct CDR3 sequences detected, roughly an eighth appear once; the ten largest clones hold 35% to 50%. The chain links TRBV14 to TRBJ2-1; D is uncertain. The source is a man aged 18 to 30 who had mild COVID-19 (a few samples of this study predate the infection). Cell type and time point are not known. The specimen was PBMCs or a T cell subset sorted from them (not recorded which). CDR3 sequence: CASSHGSYNEQFF. The CDR3 nucleotides are TGTGCCAGCAGCCACGGATCCTACAATGAGCAGTTCTTC.